These 16 T cell receptor beta chains were all obtained from the same sample, sequenced in a study of T cells after yellow fever vaccination. TCRdb re-called the 5' RACE reads through MiXCR, storing one row per CDR3 protein. The sample has about 310,000 distinct CDR3 sequences; approximately 3.9% are singletons. The sample was PBMCs, taken on the day of the yellow fever booster vaccination. The receptors here all came from a man aged 18 to 35 who received the YFV17D yellow fever vaccine.

At least ten counts were recorded for this clonotype. This rearrangement joins TRBV7-2 to TRBJ1-1; D is unresolved. The V gene lost 2 bases and the J gene lost 1 base, with 5 bases spanning the gap. The CDR3 sequence is 13 residues long. CDR1 is SGHTA, CDR2 FQGNSA, per germline. The CDR3 here is CASSLWTNTEAFF. CDR3 DNA sequence: TGTGCCAGCAGCTTATGGACGAACACTGAAGCTTTCTTT.

The chain joins TRBV4-3 to TRBJ1-6; possibly TRBD1 for D (5 bases). The germline CDR1 and CDR2 sequences are LGHNA and YSLEER. V was cut by 0 bases and J by 14 bases, with 20 bases left in between. The CDR3 loop spans 16 amino acids. CDR3 sequence reads: CASSQDSQGPAGTLHF. In DNA, the CDR3 is TGCGCCAGCAGCCAAGATTCCCAGGGCCCCGCGGGGACCCTCCACTTT.

The chain recombines TRBV19 with TRBJ1-1; D is ambiguous. CDR3 length: 14 amino acids. Germline assignment: CDR1 LNHDA and CDR2 SQIVND (reference sequence). Trimming shortened V by 3 bases and J by 4 bases, and 12 bases separated the two germline ends. The CDR3 reads CASSIVLMGTEAFF. The CDR3 region has the DNA TGTGCCAGTAGTATTGTCCTCATGGGCACTGAAGCTTTCTTT. Combining the CDR3 with reference TRBV19 and TRBJ1-1 gives the whole variable domain DGGITQSPKYLFRKEGQNVTLSCEQNLNHDAMYWYRQDPGQGLRLIYYSQIVNDFQKGDIAEGYSVSREKKESFPLTVTSAQKNPTAFYLCASSIVLMGTEAFFGQGTRLTVV.

The chain combines TRBV7-3 with TRBJ2-1, with 7 bases matching TRBD1. The CDR3 has 15 residues. The ends lost 0 bases at V and 4 bases at J; junction bases unmatched: 3. CDR1 and CDR2 (germline): SGHTA, FQGTGA. The CDR3 DNA sequence: TGTGCCAGCAGCTTAACCCGGGGACAGTACAATGAGCAGTTCTTC. This sequence encodes CASSLTRGQYNEQFF. The full variable domain, in which reference TRBV7-3 and TRBJ2-1 provide the parts outside the CDR3, is GAGVSQTPSNKVTEKGKYVELRCDPISGHTALYWYRQSLGQGPEFLIYFQGTGAADDSGLPNDRFFAVRPEGSVSTLKIQRTERGDSAVYLCASSLTRGQYNEQFFGPGTRLTVL.

This clonotype showed up many times. The V and J genes are TRBV28 and TRBJ1-1; D is undetermined. This CDR3 comprises 18 residues. The V and J ends lost 4 bases and 0 bases respectively, with 21 bases between them. Germline CDR1 MDHEN, CDR2 SYDVKM. DNA of the CDR3: TGTGCCAGCAGTTCCCTTGTGGGGAAGTCTGTCCTGAACACTGAAGCTTTCTTT. Residues: CASSSLVGKSVLNTEAFF.

Only a few counts were recorded for this clonotype. V gene TRBV18 combines with J gene TRBJ1-5, with 8 nucleotides matching TRBD1. With 3 bases clipped from V and 2 bases from J, the junction kept 6 bases outside the gene matches. The CDR3 is 16 residues long. Germline CDR1 is KGHSH and CDR2 is LQKENI. The CDR3 DNA sequence: TGTGCCAGCTCACCTGCCGACAGGGGTGGCAATCAGCCCCAGCATTTT. This encodes CASSPADRGGNQPQHF.

A few counts support this clonotype. The chain couples TRBV10-3 to TRBJ2-5; TRBD1 agrees at 7 bases. The CDR3 loop spans 13 amino acids. V lost 10 bases to trimming and J lost 4 bases; unmatched junction nucleotides: 9. Per the germline V gene, CDR1 is ENHRY and CDR2 is SYGVKD. This chain's CDR3 is CASRGQIRETQYF. CDR3 nucleotide sequence: TGTGCCAGTCGGGGACAGATCAGAGAGACCCAGTACTTC.

In this sample, this clonotype turned up a few times. The chain uses TRBV7-9 and TRBJ2-7; tentative D call: TRBD2 (6 bases). The germline V and J ends were trimmed by 4 bases and 3 bases, with 10 bases remaining between them. From germline, CDR1 is SEHNR and CDR2 FQNEAQ (reference sequence). The CDR3 runs 13 residues. The CDR3 DNA reads TGTGCCAGCAGCTCGGGGGACGACTACGAGCAGTACGTC. Translating it yields CASSSGDDYEQYV.

This clonotype has a count of ten or more. This sequence joins TRBV12-3 or TRBV12-4 and TRBJ2-7; 8 bases are shared with TRBD2. CDR3 size: 16 residues. V lost 6 bases and J lost 3; bases outside the gene matches: 13. Here the CDR3 reads CASSTPGGAVIYEQYF. The CDR3 nucleotides are TGTGCCAGCAGCACCCCGGGGGGGGCTGTGATCTACGAGCAGTACTTC.

Many counts were recorded for this clonotype. The V and J genes are TRBV6-2 or TRBV6-3 and TRBJ1-2; D call uncertain. Germline V CDR1 and CDR2: MNHEY, SVGEGT. Deletions cut 7 bases from V and 7 bases from J, with 13 bases between. The CDR3 is 12 residues long. CDR3 DNA sequence: TGTGCCAGCACCCCGGAGGCAGGTGGCTACACCTTC. It specifies CASTPEAGGYTF.

This chain links TRBV4-1 with TRBJ2-1; TRBD2 matches at 14 bases. This CDR3 contains 16 residues. V dropped 5 bases and J dropped 4; count of bases not matched to a gene: 4. Germline V gene lookup returns CDR1 MGHRA and CDR2 YSYEKL. The CDR3 loop is CASSSRTSGGYNEQFF. The CDR3 nucleotides are TGCGCCAGCAGCTCCCGGACTAGCGGGGGGTACAATGAGCAGTTCTTC.

The CDR3 loop reads CASSDDGAFPGNTIYF. The CDR3 bases are TGCGCCAGCAGCGACGACGGAGCCTTTCCTGGAAACACCATATATTTT. The chain uses TRBV10-1 and TRBJ1-3; D gene uncertain. In germline, CDR1 is WNHNN, CDR2 SYGVQD (reference sequence). Trimming left V 6 bases short and J 2 bases short, with 17 bases between. There are 16 residues in the CDR3.

The rearrangement links TRBV6-2 or TRBV6-3 to TRBJ1-4; D is undetermined. There are 13 residues in the CDR3. V was cut by 6 bases and J by 8 bases, with 13 bases left in between. Germline CDR1 reads MNHEY; CDR2 reads SVGEGT. The CDR3 nucleotides read TGTGCCAGCAGCTCTGACTGGGGAGAAAAACTGTTTTTT. Its protein product is CASSSDWGEKLFF.

This rearrangement joins TRBV18 to TRBJ2-7; 7 nucleotides align to TRBD1. Germline CDR1 reads KGHSH; CDR2 reads LQKENI. V was pared by 6 bases and J by 7 bases, with 12 bases of the junction left unmatched. The CDR3 consists of 14 residues. The CDR3 nucleotides are TGTGCCAGCTCCTCTCCCGGACAGGCGAGGGAGCAGTACTTC. Translated: CASSSPGQAREQYF.

This clonotype was found many times. The V gene is TRBV5-4, the J gene TRBJ2-5, with TRBD2 identical over 7 bases. CDR1 SGHNT and CDR2 YYREEE come from the germline V gene (reference sequence). Trimming cost V 4 bases and J 2 bases; bases outside gene matches: 2. The CDR3 length is 13 residues. CDR3 in amino acids: CASSRTRQETQYF. For the CDR3, the DNA is TGTGCCAGCAGCCGGACTAGACAAGAGACCCAGTACTTC.

This clonotype was seen repeatedly, ten times or more. The chain carries TRBV7-2 and TRBJ2-5; 7 nucleotides line up with TRBD1. V shed 3 bases, J shed 1 base, and the junction held 5 bases outside the gene matches. CDR1 and CDR2 (germline): SGHTA, FQGNSA. The CDR3 covers 15 residues. The CDR3 DNA is TGTGCCAGCAGCTTCCCGACAGGGCGCCAAGAGACCCAGTACTTC. Its protein is CASSFPTGRQETQYF.